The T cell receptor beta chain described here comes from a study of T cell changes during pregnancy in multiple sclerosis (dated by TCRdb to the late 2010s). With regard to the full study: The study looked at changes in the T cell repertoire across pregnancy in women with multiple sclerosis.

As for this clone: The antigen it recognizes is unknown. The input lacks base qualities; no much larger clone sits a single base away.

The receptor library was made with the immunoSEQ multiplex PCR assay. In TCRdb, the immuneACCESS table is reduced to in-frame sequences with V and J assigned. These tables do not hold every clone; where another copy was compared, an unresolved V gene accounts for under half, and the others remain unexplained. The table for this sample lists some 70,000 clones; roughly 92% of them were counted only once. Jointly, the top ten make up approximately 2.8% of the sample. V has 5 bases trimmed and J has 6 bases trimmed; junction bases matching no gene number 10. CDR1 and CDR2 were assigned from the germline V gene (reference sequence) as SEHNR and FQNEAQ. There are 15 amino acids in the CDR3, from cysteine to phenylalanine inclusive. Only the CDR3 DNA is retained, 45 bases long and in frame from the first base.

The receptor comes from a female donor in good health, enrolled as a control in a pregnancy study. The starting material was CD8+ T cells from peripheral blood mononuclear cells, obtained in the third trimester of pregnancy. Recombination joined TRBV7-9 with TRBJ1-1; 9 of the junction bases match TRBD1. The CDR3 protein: CASSTQGAIWAEAFF. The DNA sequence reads TGTGCCAGCAGCACACAGGGGGCGATTTGGGCTGAAGCTTTCTTT.